This entry concerns a single TCR beta chain. Its cognate antigen is unknown. These data originate in a study of identical twins. No donor was unhealthy or non-Caucasian. Unique molecular identifiers were in the cDNA, with template-switch universal primer binding. Using its own MiXCR run on the 5' RACE reads, TCRdb lists one record per CDR3 protein. Of 1.5 million to 2 million distinct CDR3 sequences in the sample, under 35% were seen once. Study-wide results and caveats: Findings depended on cross-sectional statistics rather than tracking the same donors. Within monozygotic twins, out-of-frame TCR alpha sharing was underestimated by the models.

The sample taken for sequencing was cord blood. This TCR was sampled from a newborn girl in good health.

CDR3 amino acids: CASSYDRGGETQFF. The CDR3 DNA reads TGTGCCAGCAGTTACGACAGGGGTGGAGAGACCCAGTTCTTC. The rearrangement joins TRBV6-5 to TRBJ2-1; 8 bases agree with TRBD1. Germline CDR1 and CDR2: MNHEY and SVGAGI. The CDR3 has 14 residues. Losses at the gene ends were 2 bases for V and 13 bases for J; bases not matched to a gene: 10.